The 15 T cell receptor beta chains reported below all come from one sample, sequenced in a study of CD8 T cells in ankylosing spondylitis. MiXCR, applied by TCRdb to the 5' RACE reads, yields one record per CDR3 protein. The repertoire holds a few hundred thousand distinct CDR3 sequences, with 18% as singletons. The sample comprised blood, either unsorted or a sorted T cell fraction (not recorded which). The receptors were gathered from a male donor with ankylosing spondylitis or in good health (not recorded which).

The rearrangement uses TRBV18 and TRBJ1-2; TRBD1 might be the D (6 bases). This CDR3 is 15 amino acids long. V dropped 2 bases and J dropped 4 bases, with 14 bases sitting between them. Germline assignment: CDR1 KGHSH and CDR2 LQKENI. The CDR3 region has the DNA TGTGCCAGCTCACCAACAGGGTTAGGGGCCTATGGCTACACCTTC. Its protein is CASSPTGLGAYGYTF.

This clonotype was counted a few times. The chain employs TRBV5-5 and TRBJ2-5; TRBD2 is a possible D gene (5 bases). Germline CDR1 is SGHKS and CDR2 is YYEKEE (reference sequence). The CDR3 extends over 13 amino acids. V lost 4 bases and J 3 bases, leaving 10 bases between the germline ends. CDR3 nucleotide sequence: TGTGCCAGCAGCGCCCCGCGGGAAGAGACCCAGTACTTC. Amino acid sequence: CASSAPREETQYF. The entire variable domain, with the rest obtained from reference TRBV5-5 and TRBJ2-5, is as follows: DAGVTQSPTHLIKTRGQQVTLRCSPISGHKSVSWYQQVLGQGPQFIFQYYEKEERGRGNFPDRFSARQFPNYSSELNVNALLLGDSALYLCASSAPREETQYFGPGTRLLVL.

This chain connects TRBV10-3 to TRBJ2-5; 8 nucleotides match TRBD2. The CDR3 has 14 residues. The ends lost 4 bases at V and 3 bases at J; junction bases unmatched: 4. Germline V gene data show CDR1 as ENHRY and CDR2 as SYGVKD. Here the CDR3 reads CAISVGSGEETQYF. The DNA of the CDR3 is TGTGCCATCAGTGTAGGTAGCGGGGAAGAGACCCAGTACTTC.

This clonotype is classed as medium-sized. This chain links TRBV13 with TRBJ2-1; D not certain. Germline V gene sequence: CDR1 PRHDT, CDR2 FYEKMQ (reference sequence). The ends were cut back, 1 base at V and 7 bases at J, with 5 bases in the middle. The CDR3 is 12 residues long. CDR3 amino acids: CASSLVANEQFF. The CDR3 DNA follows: TGTGCCAGCAGCTTAGTGGCGAATGAGCAGTTCTTC. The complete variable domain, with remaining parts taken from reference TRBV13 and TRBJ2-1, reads AAGVIQSPRHLIKEKRETATLKCYPIPRHDTVYWYQQGPGQDPQFLISFYEKMQSDKGSIPDRFSAQQFSDYHSELNMSSLELGDSALYFCASSLVANEQFFGPGTRLTVL.

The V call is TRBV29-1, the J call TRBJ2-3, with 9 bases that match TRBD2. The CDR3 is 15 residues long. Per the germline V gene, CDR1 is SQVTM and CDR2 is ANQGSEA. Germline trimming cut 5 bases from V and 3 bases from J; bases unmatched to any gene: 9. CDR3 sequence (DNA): TGCAGCGTTTCGTTAGCGGGAGATGAGACAGATACGCAGTATTTT. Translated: CSVSLAGDETDTQYF.

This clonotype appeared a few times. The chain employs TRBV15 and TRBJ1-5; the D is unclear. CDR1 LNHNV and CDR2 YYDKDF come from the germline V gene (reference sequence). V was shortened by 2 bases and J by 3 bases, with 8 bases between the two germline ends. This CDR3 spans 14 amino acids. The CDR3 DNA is TGTGCCACCAGCAGACAGGCAAACAATCAGCCCCAGCATTTT. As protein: CATSRQANNQPQHF.

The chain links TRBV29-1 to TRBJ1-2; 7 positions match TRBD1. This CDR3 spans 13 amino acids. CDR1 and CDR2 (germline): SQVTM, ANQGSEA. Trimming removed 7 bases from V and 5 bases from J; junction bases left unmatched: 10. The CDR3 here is CSAETGRIYGYTF. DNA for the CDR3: TGCAGCGCAGAGACAGGGAGGATATATGGCTACACCTTC.

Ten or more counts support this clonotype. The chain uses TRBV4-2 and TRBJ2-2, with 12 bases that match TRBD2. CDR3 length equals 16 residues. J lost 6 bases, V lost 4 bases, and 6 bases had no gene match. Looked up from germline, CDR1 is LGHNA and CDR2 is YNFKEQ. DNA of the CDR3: TGTGCCAGCAGCCCCAGACTAGCGGGAGTATCCGGGGAGCTGTTTTTT. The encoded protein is CASSPRLAGVSGELFF.

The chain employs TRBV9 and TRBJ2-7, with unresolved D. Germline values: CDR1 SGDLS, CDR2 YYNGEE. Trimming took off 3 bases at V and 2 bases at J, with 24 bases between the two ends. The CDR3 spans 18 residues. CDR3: CASSAASSDAFPPYEQYF. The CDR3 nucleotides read TGTGCCAGCAGCGCAGCCAGCAGTGACGCCTTCCCCCCCTACGAGCAGTACTTC.

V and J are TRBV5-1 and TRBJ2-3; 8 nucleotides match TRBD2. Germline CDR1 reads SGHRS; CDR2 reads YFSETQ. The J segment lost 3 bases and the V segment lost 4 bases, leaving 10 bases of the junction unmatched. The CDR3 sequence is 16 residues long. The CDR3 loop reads CASSPASGSRTDTQYF. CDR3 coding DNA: TGCGCCAGCAGCCCAGCCAGCGGGAGTCGAACAGATACGCAGTATTTT.

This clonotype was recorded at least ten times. The CDR3 region has the DNA TGTGCCAGCAGTGGGGGCGCATCCTACGAGCAGTACTTC. Its translation: CASSGGASYEQYF. The gene calls are TRBV12-3 or TRBV12-4 and TRBJ2-7; the D gene is possibly TRBD1 (6 bases). The germline V and J ends were trimmed by 5 bases and 1 base, with 9 bases remaining between them. The CDR3 is 13 amino acids.

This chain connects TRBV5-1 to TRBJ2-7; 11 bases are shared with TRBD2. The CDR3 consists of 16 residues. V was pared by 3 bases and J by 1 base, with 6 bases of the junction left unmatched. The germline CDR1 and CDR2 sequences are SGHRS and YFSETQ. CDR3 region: CASSSASGRFSYEQYF. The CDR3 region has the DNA TGCGCCAGCAGCTCGGCTAGCGGGAGGTTTTCCTACGAGCAGTACTTC.

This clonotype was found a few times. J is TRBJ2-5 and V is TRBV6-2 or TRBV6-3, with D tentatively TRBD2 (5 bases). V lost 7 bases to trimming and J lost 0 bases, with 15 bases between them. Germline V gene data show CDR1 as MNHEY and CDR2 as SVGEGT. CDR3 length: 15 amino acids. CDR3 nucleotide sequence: TGTGCCAGCACCTTAAGGGAGACAAACCAAGAGACCCAGTACTTC. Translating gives CASTLRETNQETQYF.

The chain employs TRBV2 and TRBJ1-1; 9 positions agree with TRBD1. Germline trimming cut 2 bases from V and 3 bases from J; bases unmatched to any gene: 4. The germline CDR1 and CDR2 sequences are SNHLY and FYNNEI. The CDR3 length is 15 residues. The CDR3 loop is CASSELQGADTEAFF. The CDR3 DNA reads TGTGCCAGCAGTGAATTACAGGGGGCTGACACTGAAGCTTTCTTT.

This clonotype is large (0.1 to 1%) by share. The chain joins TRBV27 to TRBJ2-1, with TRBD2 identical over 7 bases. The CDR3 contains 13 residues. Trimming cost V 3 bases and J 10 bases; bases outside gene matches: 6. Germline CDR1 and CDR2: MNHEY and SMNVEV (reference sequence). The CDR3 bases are TGTGCCAGCAGTTTGTGGGAGGGCCGCGAGCAGTTCTTC. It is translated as CASSLWEGREQFF.